The sequence of this T cell receptor beta chain was determined in a study of CD8 T cells in ankylosing spondylitis. Notes on the study in general: In reactive arthritis synovial fluid and blood, some motif variants had been reported before.

Turning to this clonotype: Its antigen is undetermined.

V lost 3 bases, J lost 3 bases, and 11 bases lay in between. CDR3 length: 14 amino acids. Germline-derived CDR1 and CDR2 are LGHDT and YNNKEL (reference sequence). As the method for making TCR beta libraries, quantitative 5'-RACE with molecular barcodes was used. TCRdb re-derived calls from the 5' RACE reads in MiXCR, one entry per CDR3 protein. The profile shows about 190,000 distinct CDR3 sequences, roughly 13% of them singletons. This sequence joins TRBV3-1 and TRBJ1-1; weak D call: TRBD1 (6 bases). The TCR sequence derives from a female donor with ankylosing spondylitis or in good health (not recorded which). Source material: blood, either unsorted or a sorted T cell fraction (not recorded which). The CDR3 loop reads CASSQTDSYTEAFF. Here the CDR3 DNA reads TGTGCCAGCAGCCAGACGGACAGCTACACTGAAGCTTTCTTT.